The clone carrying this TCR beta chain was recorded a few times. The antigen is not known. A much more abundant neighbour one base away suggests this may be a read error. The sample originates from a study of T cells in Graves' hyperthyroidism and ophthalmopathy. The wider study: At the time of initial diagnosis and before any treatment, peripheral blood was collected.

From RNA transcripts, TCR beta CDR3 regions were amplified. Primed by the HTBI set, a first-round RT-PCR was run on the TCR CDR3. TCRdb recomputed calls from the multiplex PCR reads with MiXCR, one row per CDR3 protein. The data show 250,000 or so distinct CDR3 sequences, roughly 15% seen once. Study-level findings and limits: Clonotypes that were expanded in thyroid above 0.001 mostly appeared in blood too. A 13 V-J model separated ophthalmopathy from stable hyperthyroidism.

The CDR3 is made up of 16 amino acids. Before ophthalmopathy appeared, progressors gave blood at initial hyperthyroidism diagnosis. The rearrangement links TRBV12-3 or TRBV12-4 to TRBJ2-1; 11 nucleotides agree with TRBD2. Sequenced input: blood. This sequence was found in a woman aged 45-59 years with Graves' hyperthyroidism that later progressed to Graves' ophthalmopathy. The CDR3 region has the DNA TGTGCCGGCAGTTTCAGCACTAGCGGGAGTATCGGTGAGCAGTTCTTC. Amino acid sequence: CAGSFSTSGSIGEQFF.